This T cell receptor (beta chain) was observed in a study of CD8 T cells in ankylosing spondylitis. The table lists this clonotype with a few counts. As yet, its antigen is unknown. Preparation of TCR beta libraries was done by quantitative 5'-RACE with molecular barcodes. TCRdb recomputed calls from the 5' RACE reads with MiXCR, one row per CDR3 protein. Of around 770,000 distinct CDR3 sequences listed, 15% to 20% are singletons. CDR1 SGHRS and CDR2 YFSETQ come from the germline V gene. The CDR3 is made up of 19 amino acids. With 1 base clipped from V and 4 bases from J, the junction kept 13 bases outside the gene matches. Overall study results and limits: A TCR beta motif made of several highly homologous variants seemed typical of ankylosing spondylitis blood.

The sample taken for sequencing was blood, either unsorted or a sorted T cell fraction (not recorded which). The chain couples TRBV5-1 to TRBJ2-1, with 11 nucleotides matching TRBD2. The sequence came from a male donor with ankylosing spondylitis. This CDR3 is CASSLTGTSGPIRYNEQFF. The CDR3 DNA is TGCGCCAGCAGCTTGACTGGGACTAGCGGACCGATCCGATACAATGAGCAGTTCTTC.